This TCR beta chain was observed in a study of tumor-infiltrating lymphocytes in localized non-small cell lung cancer. Whole-study context: From each patient, both tumor and uninvolved lung, non-adjacent to tumor, were sampled. Overall study results and limits: TCRbeta sequencing showed higher T cell infiltration in tumors than uninvolved lung. No T-cell fraction difference was seen between IM1 and IM2 tumors.

Generated by immunoSEQ multiplex PCR, the TCRdb table keeps only in-frame clones and is missing some. Of over 7,000 clones in the sample, roughly 79% were seen once. There are a few counts of this clone. No antigen is known for it. Trimming removed 4 bases from V and 6 bases from J, with 13 bases in between. CDR3 length: 13 residues. Germline V gives CDR1 LNHDA, CDR2 SQIVND (reference sequence). The sequence was collected from a human donor with non-small cell lung cancer. V usage is TRBV19 and J usage is TRBJ2-7; no clear D. Material for sequencing was uninvolved lung tissue not adjacent to the tumor. The CDR3 coding sequence is TGTGCCAGTAGTACCCTCGAGGTGGGCGAGCAGTACTTC. Translated: CASSTLEVGEQYF. The full variable domain, with the rest looked up from reference TRBV19 and TRBJ2-7, is DGGITQSPKYLFRKEGQNVTLSCEQNLNHDAMYWYRQDPGQGLRLIYYSQIVNDFQKGDIAEGYSVSREKKESFPLTVTSAQKNPTAFYLCASSTLEVGEQYFGPGTRLTVT.